The next 32 T cell receptor beta chains were all read from a single sample in a study of regulatory T cells in long-lasting Graves disease. Described time point: newly diagnosed GD, antithyroid drugs for less than 3 months. Extracted RNA from PBMCs served as the source of the TCR library. The authors built TCR beta libraries using iRepertoire HTBI primers and Arm-PCR of CDR3 regions. TCRdb reprocessed the multiplex PCR reads via MiXCR and lists one record per CDR3 protein. The sample has 400,000 to 550,000 distinct CDR3 sequences, just under 15% seen once. These data were likewise used in another study, on T cells in Graves' hyperthyroidism and ophthalmopathy.

The sample consisted of peripheral blood mononuclear cells (PBMCs), taken at new diagnosis, from a patient treated with antithyroid drugs. Every receptor here comes from a woman in her twenties or thirties with Graves disease.

This clonotype appeared many times. The J gene is TRBJ2-1, the V gene TRBV24-1; TRBD2 matches at 15 bases. The CDR3 has 16 residues. Germline V gene sequence: CDR1 KGHDR, CDR2 SFDVKD. V dropped 4 bases and J dropped 8; count of bases not matched to a gene: 5. CDR3 nucleotide sequence: TGTGCCACCAGTGACCAGGGACTAGCGGGAGGCTATGAGCAGTTCTTC. It codes for CATSDQGLAGGYEQFF.

The chain uses TRBV14 and TRBJ2-2, with TRBD2 matching 8 bases. Germline V gene lookup returns CDR1 SGHDN and CDR2 FVKESK. With 1 base clipped from V and 5 bases from J, the junction kept 3 bases outside the gene matches. The CDR3 has 15 residues. The CDR3 here is CASSQVLAGTGELFF. The CDR3 coding sequence is TGTGCCAGCAGCCAAGTCTTAGCGGGGACCGGGGAGCTGTTTTTT.

The V gene is TRBV11-1, the J gene TRBJ2-7; TRBD1 is a possible D gene (6 bases). Germline CDR1 SGHAT, CDR2 FQDESV (reference sequence). V gave up 2 bases and J gave up 3 bases, with 14 bases separating them. This CDR3 region has 15 residues. The CDR3 sequence: CASSLSQTGIYEQYF. The CDR3, as DNA: TGTGCCAGCAGCTTAAGTCAAACAGGGATCTACGAGCAGTACTTC.

This clonotype showed up many times. The chain joins TRBV7-2 to TRBJ1-2; TRBD1 matches at 9 bases. The CDR3 totals 15 residues. Germline-derived CDR1 and CDR2 are SGHTA and FQGNSA. The J segment lost 8 bases and the V segment lost 5 bases, leaving 12 bases of the junction unmatched. This CDR3 reads CASSPSLGTGKGYTF. DNA for the CDR3: TGTGCCAGCAGCCCTAGTTTAGGGACAGGGAAGGGCTACACCTTC.

This clonotype was picked up a small number of times. This chain uses TRBV5-1 with TRBJ1-4, with 10 nucleotides matching TRBD1. Per germline, CDR1 SGHRS and CDR2 YFSETQ. J was trimmed by 7 bases and V by 3 bases; bases with no gene match: 3. The CDR3 consists of 14 residues. The CDR3 region is CASSSGQGVEKLFF. DNA for the CDR3: TGCGCCAGCAGCTCTGGACAGGGGGTTGAAAAACTGTTTTTT. Filled out from reference TRBV5-1 and TRBJ1-4, the complete variable domain reads KAGVTQTPRYLIKTRGQQVTLSCSPISGHRSVSWYQQTPGQGLQFLFEYFSETQRNKGNFPGRFSGRQFSNSRSEMNVSTLELGDSALYLCASSSGQGVEKLFFGSGTQLSVL.

Ten or more counts support this clonotype. The rearrangement links TRBV30 to TRBJ2-3; 8 bases agree with TRBD2. Germline V CDR1 and CDR2: GTSNPN, SVGIG (reference sequence). The CDR3 is made up of 15 amino acids. The V segment lost 2 bases and the J segment 0 bases; nucleotides outside the gene matches: 4. The CDR3 region has the DNA TGTGCCTGGAGTCTCGGGGGGGCAAGCACAGATACGCAGTATTTT. This sequence encodes CAWSLGGASTDTQYF.

This clonotype was recorded many times. The rearrangement links TRBV9 to TRBJ2-7, with TRBD2 matching 10 bases. The J segment lost 6 bases and the V segment lost 3 bases, leaving 12 bases of the junction unmatched. CDR1 is SGDLS and CDR2 is YYNGEE in the germline V gene. The CDR3 extends over 16 amino acids. As DNA, the CDR3 is TGTGCCAGCAGCGAGGGGCCGGGACTAGCGATAGGCGAGCAGTACTTC. Translation: CASSEGPGLAIGEQYF. The whole variable domain, remainder taken from reference TRBV9 and TRBJ2-7, is DSGVTQTPKHLITATGQRVTLRCSPRSGDLSVYWYQQSLDQGLQFLIQYYNGEERAKGNILERFSAQQFPDLHSELNLSSLELGDSALYFCASSEGPGLAIGEQYFGPGTRLTVT.

The gene calls are TRBV5-6 and TRBJ2-7, with 12 nucleotides matching TRBD2. CDR1 and CDR2 (germline): SGHDT, YYEEEE. The CDR3 totals 16 residues. With V trimmed by 3 bases and J by 5 bases, 9 bases remained unmatched. The CDR3 DNA reads TGTGCCAGCAGCTCCCCAGGACTAGCGGGAACCCACGAGCAGTACTTC. Its protein product is CASSSPGLAGTHEQYF.

Many counts were recorded for this clonotype. DNA of the CDR3: TGCAGTGCTAGCCCCCTGGCGGCGGGACGGCTCTCTTACACAGATACGCAGTATTTT. This translates into CSASPLAAGRLSYTDTQYF. The chain carries TRBV20-1 and TRBJ2-3; D may be TRBD2 (6 bases). V was pared by 3 bases and J by 2 bases, with 27 bases between. The CDR3 extends over 19 amino acids. The germline V gene has CDR1 DFQATT and CDR2 SNEGSKA (reference sequence).

This clonotype has only a few counts. The V and J genes are TRBV9 and TRBJ1-2; D uncertain. The V end was cut by 3 bases, the J end by 8 bases, with 11 bases between. Germline CDR1 is SGDLS and CDR2 is YYNGEE. The CDR3 spans 12 residues. The DNA for the CDR3 is TGTGCCAGCAGCGAGAGTACAATGGGCTACACCTTC. This sequence encodes CASSESTMGYTF.

This clonotype was counted ten times or more. The chain joins TRBV27 to TRBJ2-7; D possibly corresponds to TRBD2 (6 bases). Looked up from germline, CDR1 is MNHEY and CDR2 is SMNVEV (reference sequence). The CDR3 spans 15 residues. The V end was cut by 6 bases, the J end by 3 bases, with 18 bases between. For the CDR3, the DNA is TGTGCCAGCAGCCCAGCAGGGCGGGAACACTACGAGCAGTACTTC. It codes for CASSPAGREHYEQYF.

V and J are TRBV2 and TRBJ1-4; D unresolved. CDR1 SNHLY and CDR2 FYNNEI come from the germline V gene. The CDR3 runs to 12 residues. Deletions cut 11 bases from V and 0 bases from J, with 7 bases between. This CDR3 is CARGSTNEKLFF. Written as DNA, the CDR3 is TGTGCCCGCGGATCAACTAATGAAAAACTGTTTTTT.

This chain joins TRBV10-2 and TRBJ2-1, with TRBD2 as a possible D gene (5 bases). CDR3 length: 14 amino acids. Germline CDR1 WSHSY, CDR2 SAAADI. Trimming took 2 bases from V and 5 from J, leaving 10 bases between them. DNA of the CDR3: TGCGCCAGCAGTGAGAACGGGGTGGACAATGAGCAGTTCTTC. Protein: CASSENGVDNEQFF.

In this sample, this clonotype turned up many times. The rearrangement joins TRBV5-1 to TRBJ2-1, with D tentatively TRBD1 or TRBD2 (5 bases each). Trimming left V 0 bases short and J 0 bases short, with 10 bases between. Looked up from germline, CDR1 is SGHRS and CDR2 is YFSETQ. The CDR3 spans 16 residues. CDR3 sequence (DNA): TGCGCCAGCAGCTTGGAGGGACCCAACTCCTACAATGAGCAGTTCTTC. Translated: CASSLEGPNSYNEQFF.

At least ten counts were recorded for this clonotype. This rearrangement joins TRBV20-1 to TRBJ2-5, with D possibly being TRBD1 or TRBD2 (5 bases each). Germline CDR1 is DFQATT and CDR2 is SNEGSKA (reference sequence). With 0 bases removed from V and 1 base from J, the gap between germline ends came to 12 bases. There are 15 residues in the CDR3. The CDR3 loop reads CSARDGDDGQETQYF. The CDR3 nucleotides are TGCAGTGCTAGAGATGGGGACGACGGCCAAGAGACCCAGTACTTC.

The gene calls are TRBV12-3 or TRBV12-4 and TRBJ2-3; no firm D call. This CDR3 has 15 amino acids. With 1 base removed from V and 2 bases from J, the gap between germline ends came to 10 bases. CDR3 protein: CASSLVKGLTDTQYF. CDR3 nucleotide sequence: TGTGCCAGCAGTTTAGTTAAGGGCCTCACAGATACGCAGTATTTT.

This clonotype was counted ten times or more. The chain couples TRBV12-3 or TRBV12-4 to TRBJ2-7; D possibly matches TRBD1 or TRBD2 (6 bases each). The CDR3 consists of 17 residues. The ends were cut back, 3 bases at V and 4 bases at J, with 22 bases in the middle. This CDR3 reads CASSFRGLGGLVYEQYF. The DNA for the CDR3 is TGTGCCAGCAGTTTTCGAGGATTAGGGGGGCTTGTTTACGAGCAGTACTTC.

This clonotype was found many times. The CDR3 spells CASSPSTAQIEAFF. The CDR3 DNA follows: TGTGCCAGCAGCCCCTCGACAGCCCAGATTGAAGCTTTCTTT. The gene calls are TRBV6-1 and TRBJ1-1, with D perhaps TRBD1 (5 bases). The V end lost 6 bases, the J end lost 7 bases, and 18 bases lay between the germline ends. The CDR3 has 14 residues. Per the germline V gene, CDR1 is MNHNS and CDR2 is SASEGT.

This clonotype was recorded a few times. The V call is TRBV4-1, the J call TRBJ1-5, with 11 bases fitting TRBD1. The length of the CDR3 is 18 residues. V shed 1 base, J shed 1 base, and the junction held 6 bases outside the gene matches. CDR1 is MGHRA, CDR2 YSYEKL, per germline. The CDR3 region is CASSQGTGGSVSNQPQHF. CDR3 in DNA: TGCGCCAGCAGCCAAGGGACAGGGGGCAGCGTAAGCAATCAGCCCCAGCATTTT.

This clonotype was observed at least ten times. The chain has TRBV6-5 and TRBJ2-7; 7 nucleotides agree with TRBD1. V was pared by 1 base and J by 3 bases, with 6 bases of the junction left unmatched. From germline, CDR1 is MNHEY and CDR2 SVGAGI. The CDR3 covers 15 residues. CDR3 nucleotides: TGTGCCAGCAGTTACTGGACAGGTAGTGGCTACGAGCAGTACTTC. Its translation is CASSYWTGSGYEQYF.

This clonotype was counted between two and nine times. This chain connects TRBV12-3 or TRBV12-4 to TRBJ1-2; D perhaps matches TRBD1 (5 bases). V lost 8 bases, J lost 0 bases, and 16 bases lay in between. The CDR3 length is 15 residues. Written as DNA, the CDR3 is TGTGCCAGCTCGACAGCCTTGACCCCTAACTATGGCTACACCTTC. Translating it yields CASSTALTPNYGYTF.

The chain has TRBV9 and TRBJ2-2; TRBD1 is a possible D gene (5 bases). The V end lost 1 base, the J end lost 9 bases, and 13 bases lay between the germline ends. Per the germline V gene, CDR1 is SGDLS and CDR2 is YYNGEE. CDR3 length: 14 amino acids. The CDR3 here is CASSVLGEVRELFF. The CDR3, as DNA: TGTGCCAGCAGCGTACTAGGGGAAGTAAGGGAGCTGTTTTTT.

This clonotype was counted only a few times. The J gene is TRBJ2-7, the V gene TRBV5-6, with D tentatively TRBD1 (6 bases). Germline V gives CDR1 SGHDT, CDR2 YYEEEE. This CDR3 has 16 residues. V shed 3 bases and J shed 6 bases, with 22 bases lying between them. The CDR3 region has the DNA TGTGCCAGCAGCTCCCTACCGGGACAAGGGGCGAGCGAGCAGTACTTC. It encodes CASSSLPGQGASEQYF.

This clonotype was seen a handful of times. The chain is built from TRBV25-1 and TRBJ2-5, with TRBD2 matching 9 bases. Germline CDR1 is MGHDK and CDR2 is SYGVNS. The ends lost 7 bases at V and 3 bases at J; junction bases unmatched: 15. The CDR3 spans 17 residues. The CDR3 DNA follows: TGTGCCAGCATGGTCCCCTCCGGGGGCGGGAGGGAAGAGACCCAGTACTTC. This encodes CASMVPSGGGREETQYF.

The rearrangement links TRBV7-9 to TRBJ2-5; D may be TRBD2 (6 bases). V was cut by 5 bases and J by 5 bases, with 15 bases left in between. The CDR3 sequence is 14 residues long. Germline loops: CDR1 SEHNR, CDR2 FQNEAQ (reference sequence). The CDR3 bases are TGTGCCAGCAGCCTCGGGAGTCACGGGGAGACCCAGTACTTC. Its protein is CASSLGSHGETQYF. Complete variable domain (other parts from reference TRBV7-9 and TRBJ2-5): DTGVSQNPRHKITKRGQNVTFRCDPISEHNRLYWYRQTLGQGPEFLTYFQNEAQLEKSRLLSDRFSAERPKGSFSTLEIQRTEQGDSAMYLCASSLGSHGETQYFGPGTRLLVL.

At least ten counts were recorded for this clonotype. J is TRBJ2-7 and V is TRBV11-2; D is possibly TRBD1 (6 bases). The V end lost 5 bases, the J end lost 3 bases, and 23 bases lay between the germline ends. This CDR3 has 17 residues. Germline CDR1 and CDR2: SGHAT and FQNNGV. The CDR3 bases are TGTGCCAGCAGCCCGGACAGTAGGGGGTCCATAAGCTACGAGCAGTACTTC. Translation: CASSPDSRGSISYEQYF.

This clonotype has a handful of counts. V is TRBV20-1 and J is TRBJ2-1; a weak D match, TRBD1 (5 bases). The germline V gene has CDR1 DFQATT and CDR2 SNEGSKA (reference sequence). The ends were cut back, 6 bases at V and 8 bases at J, with 20 bases in the middle. The CDR3 is 14 amino acids. The CDR3 loop is CSAWVGPPRDEQFF. The CDR3 DNA reads TGCAGTGCCTGGGTGGGGCCCCCTAGGGATGAGCAGTTCTTC.

This clonotype has ten or more counts. The V and J genes are TRBV28 and TRBJ1-2; D unresolved. Deletions cut 6 bases from V and 5 bases from J, with 13 bases between. This CDR3 region has 13 residues. CDR1 MDHEN and CDR2 SYDVKM come from the germline V gene. In nucleotides, the CDR3 is TGTGCCAGCAGCTTGGTGGGTGGGTATGGCTACACCTTC. Translation gives CASSLVGGYGYTF.

This chain connects TRBV11-3 to TRBJ2-1, with D hard to call. The CDR3 is made up of 14 amino acids. The germline V gene has CDR1 SGHNT and CDR2 YENEEA. The V end lost 4 bases, the J end lost 3 bases, and 10 bases lay between the germline ends. The CDR3 region has the DNA TGTGCCAGCAGCTCGTCGACGCACTACAATGAGCAGTTCTTC. It is translated as CASSSSTHYNEQFF.

The chain recombines TRBV27 with TRBJ1-1; D remains unclear. Per germline, CDR1 MNHEY and CDR2 SMNVEV (reference sequence). CDR3 length: 15 residues. V was trimmed by 0 bases and J by 1 base, leaving 9 bases between them. The CDR3 nucleotides read TGTGCCAGCAGTTTATCGTTGGACGCGAACACTGAAGCTTTCTTT. Amino acids: CASSLSLDANTEAFF.

The chain employs TRBV19 and TRBJ2-1, with TRBD2 identical over 10 bases. Trimming removed 5 bases from V and 5 bases from J; junction bases left unmatched: 9. Germline lookup yields CDR1 LNHDA and CDR2 SQIVND (reference sequence). There are 16 residues in the CDR3. The CDR3 here is CASSQVSGRAHNEQFF. The CDR3 nucleotides are TGTGCCAGTAGTCAGGTCAGCGGGAGGGCCCACAATGAGCAGTTCTTC.

This clonotype was detected ten times or more. The chain has TRBV7-9 and TRBJ2-2; D is ambiguous. CDR3 length: 12 residues. V was shortened by 6 bases and J by 2 bases, with 4 bases between the two germline ends. The V gene's germline CDR1 is SEHNR and CDR2 FQNEAQ (reference sequence). CDR3 nucleotides: TGTGCCAGCAGTACAAACACCGGGGAGCTGTTTTTT. Residues: CASSTNTGELFF.